This T cell receptor (beta chain) derives from a study of blood T cells in healthy people across ages. For this clonotype: The antigen remains unidentified.

The CDR3 sequence is 14 residues long. The V and J ends lost 6 bases and 3 bases respectively, with 12 bases between them. From germline, CDR1 is MGHDK and CDR2 SYGVNS. Study-level results: Any changes in expanded clonotypes were possibly confounded, as donor CMV status remained unknown.

Next came a second PCR, run for 7 to 11 cycles, which used a sample-barcoded 5' primer along with a J-beta primer mix. TCRdb reanalysed the 5' RACE reads using MiXCR and keeps one entry per CDR3 protein. Here the sample spans 1.2 million to 1.5 million distinct CDR3 sequences, approximately 42% being singletons. The rearrangement uses TRBV25-1 and TRBJ2-4, with D perhaps matching TRBD1 (5 bases). The receptor comes from a woman aged 18-29 years in good health. The sequencing input was blood. CDR3 sequence: CASSWGFDKNIQYF. The CDR3 coding sequence is TGTGCCAGCAGCTGGGGCTTTGACAAAAACATTCAGTACTTC.